The source of this T cell receptor (beta chain) is a study of blood T cells in healthy people across ages. Study-level points and caveats: Diversity figures derived from one million T cells were judged to underestimate the true value. The donors' CMV status was not determined, possibly confounding changes in expanded clonotypes.

No fewer than 6 million PBMCs went into each sample. About this clonotype: The antigen is not known.

Germline V gene sequence: CDR1 LNHDA, CDR2 SQIVND (reference sequence). This CDR3 contains 16 residues. A second PCR, run for about 7 to 11 cycles, used a sample-barcoded 5' primer plus a J-beta primer mix. Tags on each cDNA molecule came from a template-switch adaptor with 12 random nucleotides. TCRdb reprocessed the 5' RACE reads with MiXCR, giving one entry per CDR3 protein. The table lists hundreds of thousands of distinct CDR3 sequences, roughly 26% of them singletons. The chain joins TRBV19 to TRBJ2-5; 9 nucleotides match TRBD2. The DNA end favors TRBJ2-1, so the J call may be wrong. The sequence was obtained from a woman aged 65 to 85 in good health. The sequencing sample was made of blood. CDR3 amino acids: CASSLIAGAPYNEQFF. The CDR3 DNA is TGTGCCAGTAGTCTTATAGCGGGGGCCCCCTACAATGAGCAGTTCTTC.